This T cell receptor (beta chain) stems from a study of neoadjuvant nivolumab and ipilimumab in lung cancer. As for the study in general: Nivolumab 3 mg/kg was given days 1, 15 and 29, plus ipilimumab 1 mg/kg day 1 in combination.

Repertoires were generated with immunoSEQ multiplex PCR, while TCRdb's copy carries only in-frame clones and drops some. Of tens of thousands of clones in the sample, approximately 92% were seen once. Points on this clone: The antigen remains unidentified.

The trim removed 0 bases at V and 0 bases at J, leaving 4 bases unmatched. The CDR3 contains 16 residues. Looked up from germline, CDR1 is WNHNN and CDR2 is SYGVQD (reference sequence). Broader study findings: A small number of samples were TCR sequenced. Only two of four nivolumab-treated tumors gained richness and clonality by surgery.

The sequencing here drew on peripheral blood, taken before neoadjuvant nivolumab, alone or with ipilimumab. The source of this sequence is an adult with non-small cell lung cancer. This rearrangement joins TRBV10-1 to TRBJ1-1, with 7 bases identical to TRBD1. The CDR3 nucleotides are TGCGCCAGCAGTGAGTCTGGGCAGGGGGTGAACACTGAAGCTTTCTTT. Translating it yields CASSESGQGVNTEAFF.